The clone carrying this TCR beta chain was seen a handful of times. Its antigen is unknown. Patients with ophthalmopathy all had a Clinical Activity Score of at least 3, a NOSPECS grade of at least 4 and duration under 3 months. PBMCs were derived from about 10 ml fresh peripheral blood. This entry is derived from a study of T cells in Graves' hyperthyroidism and ophthalmopathy. The overall study: Peripheral blood draws took place at initial diagnosis, ahead of any treatment.

Study-level points and caveats: Most thyroid clonotypes expanded above 0.001 were also detected in blood.

Germline V gene data show CDR1 as MDHEN and CDR2 as SYDVKM. Trimming shortened V by 7 bases and J by 2 bases, and 12 bases separated the two germline ends. CDR3 size: 15 residues. The CDR3 regions of TCR beta were amplified from RNA transcripts. The HTBI set primed first-round TCR CDR3 RT-PCR. TCRdb recomputed calls from the multiplex PCR reads with MiXCR, one row per CDR3 protein. This sample has 400,000 to 600,000 distinct CDR3 sequences; 15% to 20% occur once, and the top ten carry roughly 29%. The specimen sequenced was blood. The chain links TRBV28 to TRBJ2-6; a possible D gene is TRBD2 (6 bases). The TCR sequence derives from a woman aged 25-40 years with Graves' ophthalmopathy. CDR3 in DNA: TGTGCCAGCACCTTGGGGGGAACTGGGGCCAACGTCCTGACTTTC. Its translation: CASTLGGTGANVLTF.